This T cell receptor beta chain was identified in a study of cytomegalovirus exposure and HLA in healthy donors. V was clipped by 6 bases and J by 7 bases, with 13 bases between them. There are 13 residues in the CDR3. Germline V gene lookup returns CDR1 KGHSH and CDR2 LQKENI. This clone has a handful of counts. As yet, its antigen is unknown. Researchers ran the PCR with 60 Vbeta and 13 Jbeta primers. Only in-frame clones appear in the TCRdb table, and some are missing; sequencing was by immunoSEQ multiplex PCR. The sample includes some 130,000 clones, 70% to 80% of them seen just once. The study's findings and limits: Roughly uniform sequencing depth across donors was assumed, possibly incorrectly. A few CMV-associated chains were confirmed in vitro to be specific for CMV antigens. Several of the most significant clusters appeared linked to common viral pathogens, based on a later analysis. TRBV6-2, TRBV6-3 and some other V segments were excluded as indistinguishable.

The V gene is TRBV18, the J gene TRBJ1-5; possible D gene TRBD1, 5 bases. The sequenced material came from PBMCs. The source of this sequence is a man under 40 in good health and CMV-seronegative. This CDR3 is CASSPGQWQPQHF. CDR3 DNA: TGTGCCAGCTCTCCAGGGCAGTGGCAGCCCCAGCATTTT.